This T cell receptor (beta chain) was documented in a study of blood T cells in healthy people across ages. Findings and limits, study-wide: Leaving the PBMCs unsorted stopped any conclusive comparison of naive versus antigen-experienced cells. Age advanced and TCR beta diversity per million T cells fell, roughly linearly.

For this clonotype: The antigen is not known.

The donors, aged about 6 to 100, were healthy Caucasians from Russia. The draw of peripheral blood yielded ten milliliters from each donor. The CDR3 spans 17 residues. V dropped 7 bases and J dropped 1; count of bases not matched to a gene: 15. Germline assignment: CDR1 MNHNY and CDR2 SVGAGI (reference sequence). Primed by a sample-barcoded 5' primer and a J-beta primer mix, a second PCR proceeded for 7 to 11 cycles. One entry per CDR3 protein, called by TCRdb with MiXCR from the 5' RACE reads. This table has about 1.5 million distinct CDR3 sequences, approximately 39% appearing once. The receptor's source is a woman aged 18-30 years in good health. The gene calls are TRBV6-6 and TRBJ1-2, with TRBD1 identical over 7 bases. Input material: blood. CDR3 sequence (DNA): TGTGCCAGCACCCCCAGCCCGGGACAGACAATTAACTATGGCTACACCTTC. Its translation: CASTPSPGQTINYGYTF.